The 21 T cell receptor beta chains below were found in one sample sequenced in a study of regulatory T cells in long-lasting Graves disease. Through Arm-PCR of CDR3 regions and iRepertoire HTBI primers, TCR beta libraries were built. TCRdb re-analysed the multiplex PCR reads in MiXCR, keeping a single row per CDR3 protein. The sample lists a few hundred thousand distinct CDR3 sequences; roughly 25% were seen once. This sample's time point: persistent/refractory GD, antithyroid drugs over 5 years with positive TRAb. Construction of the TCR library relied on RNA isolated from PBMCs. Sequencing was performed on peripheral blood mononuclear cells (PBMCs), taken when the disease was refractory, from a patient treated with antithyroid drugs. These TCRs come from a woman between 40 and 50 years old with Graves disease.

The V and J genes are TRBV7-3 and TRBJ1-2; D uncertain. CDR3 length: 18 amino acids. V dropped 4 bases and J dropped 8 bases, with 29 bases sitting between them. The germline gives CDR1 SGHTA, CDR2 FQGTGA. The CDR3 coding sequence is TGTGCCAGCAGCTACCACGTGACCCGGGGAGTCTACTTTAGCGGCTACACCTTC. It specifies CASSYHVTRGVYFSGYTF.

On this clonotype: An end of the junction does not agree with germline; a read error may underlie this. The rearrangement links TRBV5-1 to TRBJ1-1; D is ambiguous. The V gene's germline CDR1 is SGHRS and CDR2 YFSETQ. The CDR3 consists of 14 residues. Written as DNA, the CDR3 is TGCGTCAGCAGCTTGACCGGAGCGAACACTGAAGCTTTCTTT. The encoded protein is CVSSLTGANTEAFF.

The V and J genes are TRBV7-9 and TRBJ2-2; TRBD2 agrees at 12 bases. V was clipped by 8 bases and J by 0 bases; unmatched bases: 4. CDR3 length: 16 residues. Germline V CDR1 and CDR2: SEHNR, FQNEAQ (reference sequence). The CDR3 DNA is TGTGCCAGCGGCCGACTAGCGGGAGCGAACACCGGGGAGCTGTTTTTT. Amino acid sequence: CASGRLAGANTGELFF.

V is TRBV7-9 and J is TRBJ2-7, with TRBD1 as a possible D gene (6 bases). This CDR3 has 16 residues. V lost 5 bases and J lost 0, with 17 bases in between. The germline V gene encodes CDR1 SEHNR and CDR2 FQNEAQ (reference sequence). Written as DNA, the CDR3 is TGTGCCAGCAGCCCATGGGTAGGACAGTTCTCCTACGAGCAGTACTTC. As protein: CASSPWVGQFSYEQYF.

CDR3 sequence: CASRPTRGPLPVEQYF. The CDR3 bases are TGTGCCAGCAGACCCACCAGGGGCCCCCTTCCTGTCGAGCAGTACTTC. This chain links TRBV27 with TRBJ2-7; TRBD1 is a possible D gene (6 bases). Trimming stripped 6 bases from V and 6 bases from J, with 24 bases between. Germline V CDR1 and CDR2: MNHEY, SMNVEV (reference sequence). CDR3 length: 16 amino acids.

The CDR3 nucleotides are TGCAGCGTTAGGGGGGGGGCGCGGACTGAAGCTTTCTTT. Residues: CSVRGGARTEAFF. The chain recombines TRBV29-1 with TRBJ1-1; TRBD1 is a possible D gene (6 bases). Germline CDR1 reads SQVTM; CDR2 reads ANQGSEA. V was shortened by 5 bases and J by 5 bases, with 15 bases between the two germline ends. The CDR3 length is 13 residues. Based on the CDR3 plus reference TRBV29-1 and TRBJ1-1, the full variable domain is SAVISQKPSRDICQRGTSLTIQCQVDSQVTMMFWYRQQPGQSLTLIATANQGSEATYESGFVIDKFPISRPNLTFSTLTVSNMSPEDSSIYLCSVRGGARTEAFFGQGTRLTVV.

This clonotype appeared many times. The V and J genes are TRBV20-1 and TRBJ2-5; unclear D gene. This CDR3 has 13 amino acids. The germline gives CDR1 DFQATT, CDR2 SNEGSKA (reference sequence). V lost 5 bases to trimming and J lost 6 bases, with 16 bases between them. The CDR3 protein is CSAFGVDVQTQYF. CDR3 sequence (DNA): TGCAGTGCTTTTGGGGTAGATGTGCAGACCCAGTACTTC.

This clonotype has a count of ten or more. The chain couples TRBV20-1 to TRBJ2-7; no clear D. The CDR3 has 17 amino acids. Trimming left V 1 base short and J 1 base short, with 20 bases between. CDR1 DFQATT and CDR2 SNEGSKA come from the germline V gene (reference sequence). CDR3 loop: CSARVTKPSSLSYEQYF. The CDR3, as DNA: TGCAGTGCTAGAGTAACGAAGCCATCCAGTTTATCCTACGAGCAGTACTTC.

The table lists this clonotype with many counts. V usage is TRBV28 and J usage is TRBJ2-5, with 7 nucleotides matching TRBD2. CDR3 length equals 15 residues. V dropped 5 bases and J dropped 3; count of bases not matched to a gene: 9. Per germline, CDR1 MDHEN and CDR2 SYDVKM. This CDR3 is CASSNWGGVEETQYF. The CDR3 DNA follows: TGTGCCAGCAGTAACTGGGGGGGAGTGGAAGAGACCCAGTACTTC.

This clonotype was picked up a small number of times. This chain links TRBV6-5 with TRBJ2-6; unclear D gene. The CDR3 is made up of 16 amino acids. Between the trimmed V and J ends, which lost 2 bases and 1 base, there was a span of 9 bases. Germline V lookup: CDR1 MNHEY, CDR2 SVGAGI. CDR3 loop: CASSYRVGSGANVLTF. In DNA, the CDR3 is TGTGCCAGCAGTTACCGGGTTGGGTCTGGGGCCAACGTCCTGACTTTC.

This clonotype was counted at least ten times. This rearrangement joins TRBV28 to TRBJ2-7, with a weak D call TRBD1 (6 bases). The CDR3 totals 17 residues. Trimming left V 3 bases short and J 1 base short, with 19 bases between. In germline, CDR1 is MDHEN, CDR2 SYDVKM. The CDR3 DNA sequence: TGTGCCAGCAGTTTGCTAAAACCGGGACATCTTTCCTACGAGCAGTACTTC. Protein: CASSLLKPGHLSYEQYF.

About this clonotype itself: Without the conserved terminal phenylalanine or tryptophan, this CDR3 likely stems from a read error. The chain joins TRBV6-2 or TRBV6-3 to TRBJ1-5; D is unclear. Germline V gives CDR1 MNHEY, CDR2 SVGEGT. The V end lost 7 bases, the J end lost 4 bases, and 8 bases lay between the germline ends. The CDR3 runs 12 residues. DNA of the CDR3: TGTGCCAGCAAATGGCTTAATCAGCCCCAGCATCTT. Its protein product is CASKWLNQPQHL.

At least ten counts were recorded for this clonotype. The V call is TRBV30, the J call TRBJ1-4; possibly TRBD1 for D (6 bases). The CDR3 is made up of 13 amino acids. V was pared by 5 bases and J by 8 bases, with 15 bases between. CDR1 GTSNPN and CDR2 SVGIG come from the germline V gene (reference sequence). CDR3: CAWEAGVREKLFF. The CDR3 DNA reads as TGTGCCTGGGAGGCAGGGGTGAGGGAAAAACTGTTTTTT.

This clonotype was detected ten times or more. The V call is TRBV2, the J call TRBJ1-2, with a possible D match to TRBD1 (6 bases). The CDR3 covers 13 residues. Germline assignment: CDR1 SNHLY and CDR2 FYNNEI. V lost 6 bases and J 7 bases, leaving 15 bases between the germline ends. CDR3 coding DNA: TGTGCCAGCAGGGTACAGGGAGGGGGTGGCTACACCTTC. This gives the protein CASRVQGGGGYTF.

A few counts support this clonotype. The gene calls are TRBV7-6 and TRBJ2-2; perhaps TRBD1 as D (5 bases). V was shortened by 6 bases and J by 3 bases, with 17 bases between the two germline ends. The CDR3 has 16 amino acids. From germline, CDR1 is SGHVS and CDR2 FNYEAQ. As DNA, the CDR3 is TGTGCCAGCAGGCCGAGTTGGGGCGCAGACACCGGGGAGCTGTTTTTT. Translation gives CASRPSWGADTGELFF.

This clonotype was observed at least ten times. The chain employs TRBV28 and TRBJ2-3; the match to TRBD2 covers 10 bases. V trimming: 4 bases; J trimming: 0 bases; junction bases outside the gene matches: 4. CDR1 is MDHEN and CDR2 is SYDVKM in the germline V gene. CDR3 length: 16 residues. The CDR3: CASSSRTSGSTDTQYF. The CDR3 DNA reads TGTGCCAGCAGTTCACGGACTAGCGGTAGCACAGATACGCAGTATTTT. Complete variable domain (other parts from reference TRBV28 and TRBJ2-3): DVKVTQSSRYLVKRTGEKVFLECVQDMDHENMFWYRQDPGLGLRLIYFSYDVKMKEKGDIPEGYSVSREKKERFSLILESASTNQTSMYLCASSSRTSGSTDTQYFGPGTRLTVL.

This clonotype was seen a few times. This likely reflects a read error, since a far larger clone is one base away. The V and J genes are TRBV2 and TRBJ1-5; 8 nucleotides agree with TRBD1. Per the germline V gene, CDR1 is SNHLY and CDR2 is FYNNEI. The CDR3 runs 17 residues. V shed 6 bases, J shed 4 bases, and the junction held 14 bases outside the gene matches. Here the CDR3 reads CASSSLTGDLWNQPQHF. Here the CDR3 DNA reads TGTGCCAGCAGCAGCCTGACAGGGGACTTGTGGAATCAGCCCCAGCATTTT.

This clonotype was found many times. The chain has TRBV20-1 and TRBJ2-7; 8 bases line up with TRBD1. The length of the CDR3 is 12 residues. CDR1 and CDR2 from the germline V gene are DFQATT and SNEGSKA (reference sequence). V lost 3 bases, J lost 4 bases, and 2 bases stayed unmatched. The CDR3 DNA reads TGCAGTGCTAGGGACAGGGAGTACGAGCAGTACTTC. Translated, it gives CSARDREYEQYF.

A word on this clonotype: Possible read error: a much larger clone is one base away. The genes are TRBV12-3 or TRBV12-4 and TRBJ2-7; D perhaps matches TRBD1 (7 bases). The CDR3 covers 15 residues. CDR3 in amino acids: CASGLSGGFLHEQYF. In DNA, the CDR3 is TGTGCCAGCGGTTTATCAGGGGGGTTTCTCCACGAGCAGTACTTC.

This clonotype was detected a few times. V usage is TRBV4-1 and J usage is TRBJ2-7; D is unclear. This CDR3 spans 14 amino acids. The ends were cut back, 5 bases at V and 1 base at J, with 12 bases in the middle. CDR1 is MGHRA, CDR2 YSYEKL, per germline. Here the CDR3 DNA reads TGCGCCAGCAGCGGTTTGACACTTTCCTACGAGCAGTACTTC. Protein: CASSGLTLSYEQYF.

This clonotype has a count of ten or more. The J gene is TRBJ1-5, the V gene TRBV2; D gene unclear. V was clipped by 8 bases and J by 0 bases, with 11 bases between them. The CDR3 has 14 residues. Germline values: CDR1 SNHLY, CDR2 FYNNEI. CDR3 bases: TGTGCCAGCCAAGCCCTTTATAGCAATCAGCCCCAGCATTTT. Its translation: CASQALYSNQPQHF. Full variable domain (missing parts from reference TRBV2 and TRBJ1-5): EPEVTQTPSHQVTQMGQEVILRCVPISNHLYFYWYRQILGQKVEFLVSFYNNEISEKSEIFDDQFSVERPDGSNFTLKIRSTKLEDSAMYFCASQALYSNQPQHFGDGTRLSIL.